The clone carrying this T cell receptor beta chain was recorded a few times. What it binds is not known. The data are from a study of T-cell reconstitution after alpha-beta-depleted transplantation in children. Findings and caveats of the study: Day-60 TCRbeta diversity that was high in some patients was derived from surviving recipient T cells and thymic progenitors. Several hundred expanded graft clones reportedly were the source of alpha-beta T cells about two months after transplant. T-cell counts and diversity were attributed mostly to newly produced T cells one year after transplant.

A TCRbeta library incorporating unique molecular identifiers was prepared. MiXCR was run by TCRdb on the PCR reads, yielding one entry per CDR3 protein. The sample has 250,000 to 300,000 distinct CDR3 sequences, over 7% seen once. This CDR3 is 15 amino acids long. Deletions cut 5 bases from V and 8 bases from J, with 16 bases between. Germline CDR1 is MDHEN and CDR2 is SYDVKM. The sequence was collected from a female patient aged 2-10 years who had a stem cell transplant for Fanconi anemia, so the T cells may come from the graft donor. The sequences come from peripheral blood, collected 360 days after TCRalphabeta/CD19-depleted stem cell transplant. V is TRBV28 and J is TRBJ1-6; no reliable D call. Here the CDR3 DNA reads TGTGCCAGCAGTCCAAGGACTGCGTGGGATTCACCCCTCCACTTT. This translates into CASSPRTAWDSPLHF.